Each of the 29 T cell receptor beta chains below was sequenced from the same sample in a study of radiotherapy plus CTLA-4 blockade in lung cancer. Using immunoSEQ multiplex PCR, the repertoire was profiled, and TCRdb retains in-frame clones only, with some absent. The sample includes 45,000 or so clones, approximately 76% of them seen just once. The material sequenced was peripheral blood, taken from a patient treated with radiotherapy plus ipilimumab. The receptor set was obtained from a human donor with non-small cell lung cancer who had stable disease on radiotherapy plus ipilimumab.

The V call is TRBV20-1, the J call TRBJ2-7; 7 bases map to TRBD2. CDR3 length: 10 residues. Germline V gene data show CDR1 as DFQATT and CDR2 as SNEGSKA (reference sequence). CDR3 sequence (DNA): TGCATTAAGCGGGGCTACGAGCAGTACGTC. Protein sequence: CIKRGYEQYV.

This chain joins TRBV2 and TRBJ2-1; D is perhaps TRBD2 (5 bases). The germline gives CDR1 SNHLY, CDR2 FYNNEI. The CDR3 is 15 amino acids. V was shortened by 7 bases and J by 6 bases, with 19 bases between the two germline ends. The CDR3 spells CASMGAPRVSNEQFF. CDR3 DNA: TGTGCCAGCATGGGAGCTCCCCGGGTAAGCAATGAGCAGTTCTTC.

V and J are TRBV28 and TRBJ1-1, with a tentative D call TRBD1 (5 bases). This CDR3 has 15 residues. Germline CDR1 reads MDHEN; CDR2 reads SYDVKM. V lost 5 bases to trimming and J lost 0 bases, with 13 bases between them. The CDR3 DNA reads TGTGCCAGCAGTCCCCGGGACGGGATGAACACTGAAGCTTTCTTT. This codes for CASSPRDGMNTEAFF.

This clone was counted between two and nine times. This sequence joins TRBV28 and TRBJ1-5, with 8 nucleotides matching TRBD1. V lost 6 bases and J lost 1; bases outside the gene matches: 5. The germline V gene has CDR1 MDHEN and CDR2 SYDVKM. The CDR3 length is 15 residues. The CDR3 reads CASSLTGASNQPQHF. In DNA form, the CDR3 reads TGTGCCAGCAGCTTGACAGGGGCGAGCAATCAGCCCCAGCATTTT.

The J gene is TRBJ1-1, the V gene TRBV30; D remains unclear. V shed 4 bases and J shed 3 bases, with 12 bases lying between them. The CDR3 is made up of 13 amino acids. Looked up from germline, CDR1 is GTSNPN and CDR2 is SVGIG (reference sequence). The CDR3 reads CAWTIQWDTEAFF. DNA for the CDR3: TGTGCCTGGACCATTCAGTGGGACACTGAAGCTTTCTTT.

CDR3 in amino acids: CASSPRPQGSGYGYTF. The CDR3, as DNA: TGTGCCAGCAGCCCCCGGCCGCAAGGGAGCGGTTATGGCTACACCTTC. The chain carries TRBV7-8 and TRBJ1-2, with D uncertain. The CDR3 runs 16 residues. Germline V gives CDR1 SGHVS, CDR2 FQNEAQ. With 5 bases removed from V and 5 bases from J, the gap between germline ends came to 21 bases.

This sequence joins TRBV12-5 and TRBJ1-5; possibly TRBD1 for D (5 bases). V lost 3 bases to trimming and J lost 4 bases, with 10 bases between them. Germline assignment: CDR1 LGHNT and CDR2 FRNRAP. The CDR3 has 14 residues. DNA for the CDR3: TGTGCTAGTGGTTTCGGGGCAGCGAATCAGCCCCAGCATTTT. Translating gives CASGFGAANQPQHF.

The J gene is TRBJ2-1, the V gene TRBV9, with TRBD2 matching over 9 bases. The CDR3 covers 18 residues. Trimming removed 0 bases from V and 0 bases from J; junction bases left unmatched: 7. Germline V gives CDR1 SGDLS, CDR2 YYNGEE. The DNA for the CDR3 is TGTGCCAGCAGCGTAGGAGCGGGGGGCCCGGTCTCCTACAATGAGCAGTTCTTC. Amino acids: CASSVGAGGPVSYNEQFF.

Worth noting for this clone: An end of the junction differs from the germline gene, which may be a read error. CDR3: CAGSLSVGQNTGELFF. The DNA for the CDR3 is TGTGCCGGCAGCTTAAGTGTAGGTCAGAACACCGGGGAGCTGTTTTTT. The chain employs TRBV7-3 and TRBJ2-2; no firm D call. Germline loops: CDR1 SGHTA, CDR2 FQGTGA. This CDR3 spans 16 amino acids.

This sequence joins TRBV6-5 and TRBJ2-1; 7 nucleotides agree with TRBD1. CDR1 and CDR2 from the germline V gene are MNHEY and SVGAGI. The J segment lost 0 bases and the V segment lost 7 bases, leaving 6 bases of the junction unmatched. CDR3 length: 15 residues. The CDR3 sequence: CASTPDRSSYNEQFF. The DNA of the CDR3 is TGTGCCAGCACCCCGGACAGGAGCTCCTACAATGAGCAGTTCTTC.

The CDR3 DNA reads TGTGCCAGCAGGGGACAGGGGGCATCACCCCTCCACTTT. Translated, it gives CASRGQGASPLHF. This rearrangement joins TRBV6-6 to TRBJ1-6, with 12 bases lining up with TRBD1. The germline V gene encodes CDR1 MNHNY and CDR2 SVGAGI (reference sequence). The CDR3 sequence is 13 residues long. The J segment lost 10 bases and the V segment lost 6 bases, leaving 1 base of the junction unmatched.

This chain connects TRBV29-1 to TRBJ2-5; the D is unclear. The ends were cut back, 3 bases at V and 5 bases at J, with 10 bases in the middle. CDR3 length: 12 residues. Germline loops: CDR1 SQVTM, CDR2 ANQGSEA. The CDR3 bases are TGCAGCGTTGATCTGGTCCGGGAGACCCAGTACTTC. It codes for CSVDLVRETQYF.

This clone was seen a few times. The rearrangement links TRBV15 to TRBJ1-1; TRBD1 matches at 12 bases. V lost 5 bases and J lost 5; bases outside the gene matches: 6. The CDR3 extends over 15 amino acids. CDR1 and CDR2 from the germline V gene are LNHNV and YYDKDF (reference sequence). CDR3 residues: CATSHRDRGLTEAFF. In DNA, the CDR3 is TGTGCCACCAGCCACCGGGACAGGGGGCTTACTGAAGCTTTCTTT.

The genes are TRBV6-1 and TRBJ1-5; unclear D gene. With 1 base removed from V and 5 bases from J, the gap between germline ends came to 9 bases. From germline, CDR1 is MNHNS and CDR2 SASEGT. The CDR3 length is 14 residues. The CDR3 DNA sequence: TGTGCCAGCAGTGAAGTCCACGGCTATCAGCCCCAGCATTTT. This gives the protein CASSEVHGYQPQHF.

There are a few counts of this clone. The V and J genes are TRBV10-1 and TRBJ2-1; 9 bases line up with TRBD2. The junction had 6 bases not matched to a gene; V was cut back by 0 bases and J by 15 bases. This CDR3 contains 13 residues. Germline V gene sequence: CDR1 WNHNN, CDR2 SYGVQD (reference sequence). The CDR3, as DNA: TGCGCCAGCAGTGAGTCTGGACTAGCGAGGCTGTTCTTC. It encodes CASSESGLARLFF.

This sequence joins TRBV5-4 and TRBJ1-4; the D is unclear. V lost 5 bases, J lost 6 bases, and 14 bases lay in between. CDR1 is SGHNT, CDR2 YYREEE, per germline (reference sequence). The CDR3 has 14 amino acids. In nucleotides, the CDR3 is TGTGCCAGCAGGGTGAGCGCTTCCGATGAAAAACTGTTTTTT. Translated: CASRVSASDEKLFF.

The CDR3 here is CATSRDGVGGYTF. The CDR3 DNA reads TGTGCCACCAGCAGAGATGGAGTGGGAGGCTACACCTTC. The chain couples TRBV15 to TRBJ1-2; D is unresolved. Germline V gene lookup returns CDR1 LNHNV and CDR2 YYDKDF (reference sequence). This CDR3 has 13 amino acids. The ends were cut back, 0 bases at V and 8 bases at J, with 10 bases in the middle.

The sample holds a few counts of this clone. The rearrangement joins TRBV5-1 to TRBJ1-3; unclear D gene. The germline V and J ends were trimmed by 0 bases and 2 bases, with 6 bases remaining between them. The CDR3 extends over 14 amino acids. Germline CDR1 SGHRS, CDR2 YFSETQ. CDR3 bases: TGCGCCAGCAGCTTGGCCCAAGCTGGAAACACCATATATTTT. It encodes CASSLAQAGNTIYF.

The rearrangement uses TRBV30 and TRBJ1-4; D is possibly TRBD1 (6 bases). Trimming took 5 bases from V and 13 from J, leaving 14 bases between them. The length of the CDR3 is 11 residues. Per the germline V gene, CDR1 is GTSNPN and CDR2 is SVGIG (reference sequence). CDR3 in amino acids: CAWAPGEGLFF. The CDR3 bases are TGTGCCTGGGCGCCAGGGGAAGGACTGTTTTTT.

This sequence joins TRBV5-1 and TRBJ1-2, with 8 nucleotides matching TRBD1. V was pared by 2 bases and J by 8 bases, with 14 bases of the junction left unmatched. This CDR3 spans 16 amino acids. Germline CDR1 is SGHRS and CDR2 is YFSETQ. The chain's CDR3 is CASSLGTDTGGRGYTF. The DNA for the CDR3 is TGCGCCAGCAGCTTAGGGACCGACACAGGGGGTAGAGGCTACACCTTC. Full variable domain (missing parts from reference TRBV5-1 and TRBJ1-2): KAGVTQTPRYLIKTRGQQVTLSCSPISGHRSVSWYQQTPGQGLQFLFEYFSETQRNKGNFPGRFSGRQFSNSRSEMNVSTLELGDSALYLCASSLGTDTGGRGYTFGSGTRLTVV.

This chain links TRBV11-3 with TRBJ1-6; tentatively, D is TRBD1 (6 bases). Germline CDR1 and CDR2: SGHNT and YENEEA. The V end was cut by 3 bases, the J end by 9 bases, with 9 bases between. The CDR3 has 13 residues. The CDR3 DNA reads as TGTGCCAGCAGCTTGGGACAAAGTTCACCCCTCCACTTT. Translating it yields CASSLGQSSPLHF.

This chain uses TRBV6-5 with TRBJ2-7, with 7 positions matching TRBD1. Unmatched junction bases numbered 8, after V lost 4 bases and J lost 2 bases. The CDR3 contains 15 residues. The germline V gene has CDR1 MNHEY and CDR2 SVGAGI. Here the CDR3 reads CASSLSGTDTYEQYV. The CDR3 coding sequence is TGTGCCAGCAGTTTATCCGGGACAGATACCTACGAGCAGTACGTC.

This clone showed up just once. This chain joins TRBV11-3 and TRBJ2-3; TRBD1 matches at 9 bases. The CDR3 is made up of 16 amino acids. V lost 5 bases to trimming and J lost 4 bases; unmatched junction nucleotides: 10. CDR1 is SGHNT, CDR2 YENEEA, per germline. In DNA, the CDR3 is TGTGCCAGCAGCCCAGGACAGGGGTCCTCCTCAGATACGCAGTATTTT. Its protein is CASSPGQGSSSDTQYF. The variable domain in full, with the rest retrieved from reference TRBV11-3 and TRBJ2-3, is EAGVVQSPRYKIIEKKQPVAFWCNPISGHNTLYWYLQNLGQGPELLIRYENEEAVDDSQLPKDRFSAERLKGVDSTLKIQPAELGDSAVYLCASSPGQGSSSDTQYFGPGTRLTVL.

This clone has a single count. Here the CDR3 DNA reads TGTGCCAGCGGAGGCTCTGGAAACACCATATATTTT. Its translation is CASGGSGNTIYF. The chain combines TRBV6-6 with TRBJ1-3; the D is unclear. CDR1 and CDR2 from the germline V gene are MNHNY and SVGAGI (reference sequence). The CDR3 consists of 12 residues. Between the trimmed V and J ends, which lost 8 bases and 0 bases, there was a span of 5 bases.

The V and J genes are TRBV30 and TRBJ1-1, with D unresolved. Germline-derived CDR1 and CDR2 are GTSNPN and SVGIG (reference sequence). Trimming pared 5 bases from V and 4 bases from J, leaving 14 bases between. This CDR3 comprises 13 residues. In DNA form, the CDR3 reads TGTGCCTGGCGCACCATCCGGGGCACTGAAGCTTTCTTT. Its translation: CAWRTIRGTEAFF.

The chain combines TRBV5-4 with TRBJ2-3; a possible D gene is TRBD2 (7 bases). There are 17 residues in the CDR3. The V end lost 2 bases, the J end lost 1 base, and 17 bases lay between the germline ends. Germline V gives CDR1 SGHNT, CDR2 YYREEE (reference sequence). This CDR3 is CASSFPGGVTRTDTQYF. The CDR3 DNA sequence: TGTGCCAGCAGCTTCCCGGGGGGCGTCACTCGCACAGATACGCAGTATTTT.

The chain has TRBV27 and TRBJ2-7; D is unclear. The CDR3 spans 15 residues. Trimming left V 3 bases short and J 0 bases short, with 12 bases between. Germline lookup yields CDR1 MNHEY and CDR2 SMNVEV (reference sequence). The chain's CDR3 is CASSFGAASSYEQYF. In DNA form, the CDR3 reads TGTGCCAGCAGTTTTGGTGCAGCCAGCTCCTACGAGCAGTACTTC.

The CDR3 sequence: CSVEDLRGDEEKLFF. The DNA for the CDR3 is TGCAGCGTTGAAGATCTACGGGGGGATGAGGAAAAACTGTTTTTT. The chain is built from TRBV29-1 and TRBJ1-4; maybe TRBD1 (5 bases). Germline values: CDR1 SQVTM, CDR2 ANQGSEA. Trimming took 0 bases from V and 8 from J, leaving 16 bases between them. The CDR3 contains 15 residues. Full variable domain (rest looked up from reference TRBV29-1 and TRBJ1-4): SAVISQKPSRDICQRGTSLTIQCQVDSQVTMMFWYRQQPGQSLTLIATANQGSEATYESGFVIDKFPISRPNLTFSTLTVSNMSPEDSSIYLCSVEDLRGDEEKLFFGSGTQLSVL.

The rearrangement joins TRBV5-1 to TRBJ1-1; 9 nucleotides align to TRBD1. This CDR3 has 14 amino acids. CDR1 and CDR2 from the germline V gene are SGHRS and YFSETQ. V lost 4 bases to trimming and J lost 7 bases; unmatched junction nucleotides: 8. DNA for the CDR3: TGCGCCAGCAGCCTTCCGGGACAGGGCAGTGAAGCTTTCTTT. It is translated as CASSLPGQGSEAFF.